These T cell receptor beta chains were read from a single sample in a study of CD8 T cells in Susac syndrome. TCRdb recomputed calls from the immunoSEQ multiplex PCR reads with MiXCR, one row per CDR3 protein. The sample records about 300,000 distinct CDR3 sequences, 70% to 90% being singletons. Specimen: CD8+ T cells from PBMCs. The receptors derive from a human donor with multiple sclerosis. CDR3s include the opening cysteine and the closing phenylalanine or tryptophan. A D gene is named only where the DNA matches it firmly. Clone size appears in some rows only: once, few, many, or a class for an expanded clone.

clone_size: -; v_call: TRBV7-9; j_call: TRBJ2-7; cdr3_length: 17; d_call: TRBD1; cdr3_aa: CASSFQSGTALAYEQYF; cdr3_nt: TGTGCCAGCAGCTTCCAAAGTGGGACAGCCCTAGCCTACGAGCAGTACTTC
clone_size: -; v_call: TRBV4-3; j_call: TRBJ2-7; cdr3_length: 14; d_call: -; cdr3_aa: CASSQGTVAHEQYF; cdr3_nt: TGCGCCAGCAGCCAAGGGACAGTGGCTCACGAGCAGTACTTC
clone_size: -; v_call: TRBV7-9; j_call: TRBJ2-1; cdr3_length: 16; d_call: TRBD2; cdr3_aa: CASSSLAGEQYNEQFF; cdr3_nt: TGTGCCAGCAGCTCCTTAGCGGGAGAGCAGTACAATGAGCAGTTCTTC
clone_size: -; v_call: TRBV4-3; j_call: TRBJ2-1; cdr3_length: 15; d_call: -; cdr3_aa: CASSQGGGSSDEQFF; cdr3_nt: TGCGCCAGCAGCCAAGGGGGAGGTTCTAGCGATGAGCAGTTCTTC
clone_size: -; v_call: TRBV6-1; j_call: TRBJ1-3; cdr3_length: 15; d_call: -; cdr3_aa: CASSEDGFSGNTIYF; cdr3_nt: TGTGCCAGCAGTGAAGACGGTTTCTCTGGAAACACCATATATTTT
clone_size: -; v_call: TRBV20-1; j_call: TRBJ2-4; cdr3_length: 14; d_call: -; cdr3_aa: CSGRGGLAKNIQYF; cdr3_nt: TGCAGTGGTAGGGGGGGACTAGCCAAAAACATTCAGTACTTC
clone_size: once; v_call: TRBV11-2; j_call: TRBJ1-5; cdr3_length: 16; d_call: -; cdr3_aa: CASSLEGRLANQPQHF; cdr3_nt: TGTGCCAGCAGCTTAGAAGGTAGACTGGCCAATCAGCCCCAGCATTTT
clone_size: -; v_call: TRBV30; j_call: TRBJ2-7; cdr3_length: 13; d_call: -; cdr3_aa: CAWGGGVTYEQYF; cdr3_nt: TGTGCCTGGGGCGGAGGGGTTACCTACGAGCAGTACTTC
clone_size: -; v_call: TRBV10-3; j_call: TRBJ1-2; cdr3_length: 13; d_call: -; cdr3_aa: CAIGQGDALGYTF; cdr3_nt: TGTGCCATCGGGCAAGGGGACGCGCTCGGCTACACCTTC
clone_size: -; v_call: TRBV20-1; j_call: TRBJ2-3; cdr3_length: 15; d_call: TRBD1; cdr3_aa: CSGTGQGIRTDTQYF; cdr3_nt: TGCAGTGGGACGGGACAGGGGATCCGCACAGATACGCAGTATTTT
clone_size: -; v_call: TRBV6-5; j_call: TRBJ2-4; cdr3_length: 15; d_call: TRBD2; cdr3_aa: CASGGTGLGQNIQYF; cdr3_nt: TGTGCCAGCGGGGGTACAGGACTAGGCCAAAACATTCAGTACTTC
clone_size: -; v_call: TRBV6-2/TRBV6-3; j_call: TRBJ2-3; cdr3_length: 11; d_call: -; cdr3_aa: CASTLGDTQYF; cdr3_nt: TGTGCCAGCACCCTTGGGGATACGCAGTATTTT
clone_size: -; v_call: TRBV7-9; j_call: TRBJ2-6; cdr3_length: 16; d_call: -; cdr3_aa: CASSVTGFSGANVLTF; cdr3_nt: TGTGCCAGCAGCGTTACAGGGTTCTCTGGGGCCAACGTCCTGACTTTC
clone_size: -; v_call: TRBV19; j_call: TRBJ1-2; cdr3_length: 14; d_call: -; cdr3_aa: CASSPSTGDYGYTF; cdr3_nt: TGTGCCAGTAGTCCCAGCACGGGGGACTATGGCTACACCTTC
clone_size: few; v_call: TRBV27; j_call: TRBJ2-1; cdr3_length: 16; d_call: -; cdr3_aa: CASSFVWVGDYNEQFF; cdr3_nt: TGTGCCAGCAGTTTCGTATGGGTCGGGGACTACAATGAGCAGTTCTTC
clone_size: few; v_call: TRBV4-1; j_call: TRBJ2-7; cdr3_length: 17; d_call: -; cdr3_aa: CASSQDPNRGFSYEQYF; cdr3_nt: TGCGCCAGCAGCCAAGATCCGAATCGGGGATTCTCCTACGAGCAGTACTTC
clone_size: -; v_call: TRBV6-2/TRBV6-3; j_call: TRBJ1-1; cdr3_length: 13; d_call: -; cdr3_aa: CASINWENTEAFF; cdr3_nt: TGTGCCAGCATTAATTGGGAGAACACTGAAGCTTTCTTT
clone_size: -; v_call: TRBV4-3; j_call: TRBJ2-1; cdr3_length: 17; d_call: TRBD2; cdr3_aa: CASSRGTSGRTDHEQFF; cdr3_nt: TGCGCCAGCAGCCGAGGGACTAGCGGGAGGACCGACCATGAGCAGTTCTTC
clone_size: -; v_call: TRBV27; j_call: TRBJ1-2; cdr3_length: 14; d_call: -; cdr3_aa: CASSLSPAWGGYTF; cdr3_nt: TGTGCCAGCAGTTTATCCCCTGCGTGGGGCGGCTACACCTTC
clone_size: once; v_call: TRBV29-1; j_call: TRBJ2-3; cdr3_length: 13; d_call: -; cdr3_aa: CSVVRPSTDTQYF; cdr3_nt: TGCAGCGTTGTTAGGCCAAGCACAGATACGCAGTATTTT
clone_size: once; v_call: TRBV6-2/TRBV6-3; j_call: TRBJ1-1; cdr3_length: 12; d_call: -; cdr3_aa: CASSYKNTEAFF; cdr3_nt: TGTGCCAGCAGCTACAAGAACACTGAAGCTTTCTTT
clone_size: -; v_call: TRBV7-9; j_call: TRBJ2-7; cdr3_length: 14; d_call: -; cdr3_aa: CASSLVATHYEQYF; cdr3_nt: TGTGCCAGCAGCTTAGTAGCGACCCACTACGAGCAGTACTTC
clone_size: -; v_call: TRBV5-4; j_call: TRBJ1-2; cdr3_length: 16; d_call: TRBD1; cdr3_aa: CASSLDRGSILYGYTF; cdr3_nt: TGTGCCAGCAGCCTAGACAGGGGCTCAATCCTCTATGGCTACACCTTC
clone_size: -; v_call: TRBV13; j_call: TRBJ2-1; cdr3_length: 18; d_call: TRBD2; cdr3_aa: CASSVATGTSGRRGEQFF; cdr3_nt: TGTGCCAGCAGCGTCGCTACCGGGACTAGCGGGAGAAGAGGTGAGCAGTTCTTC
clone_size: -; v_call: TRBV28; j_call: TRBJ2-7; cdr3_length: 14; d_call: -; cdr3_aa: CASSFPRLTSLQYF; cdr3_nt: TGTGCCAGCAGTTTCCCGCGTCTTACTAGCCTGCAGTACTTC
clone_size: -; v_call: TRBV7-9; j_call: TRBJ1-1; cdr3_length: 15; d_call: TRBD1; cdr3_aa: CASSPWTGGATEAFF; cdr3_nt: TGTGCCAGCAGCCCTTGGACAGGGGGCGCGACTGAAGCTTTCTTT
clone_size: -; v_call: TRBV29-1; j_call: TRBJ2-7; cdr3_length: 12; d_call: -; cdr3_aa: CSVEGLGGEQYF; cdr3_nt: TGCAGCGTTGAAGGGTTGGGGGGCGAGCAGTACTTC
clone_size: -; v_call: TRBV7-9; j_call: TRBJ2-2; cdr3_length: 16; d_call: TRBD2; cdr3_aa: CASSSGLAANTGELFF; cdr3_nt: TGTGCCAGCAGCTCCGGACTAGCGGCGAACACCGGGGAGCTGTTTTTT
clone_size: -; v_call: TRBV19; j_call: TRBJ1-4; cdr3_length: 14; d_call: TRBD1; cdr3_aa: CASSPGTVNEKLFF; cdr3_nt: TGTGCCAGTAGTCCCGGGACAGTTAATGAAAAACTGTTTTTT
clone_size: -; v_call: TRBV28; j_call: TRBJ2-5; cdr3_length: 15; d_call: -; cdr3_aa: CASSSDNIIQETQYF; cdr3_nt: TGTGCCAGCAGTTCCGACAACATTATCCAAGAGACCCAGTACTTC
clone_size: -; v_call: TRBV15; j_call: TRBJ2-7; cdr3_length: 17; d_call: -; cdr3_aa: CATSRDLREAASYEQYF; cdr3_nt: TGTGCCACCAGCAGAGATTTAAGGGAGGCCGCCTCCTACGAGCAGTACTTC